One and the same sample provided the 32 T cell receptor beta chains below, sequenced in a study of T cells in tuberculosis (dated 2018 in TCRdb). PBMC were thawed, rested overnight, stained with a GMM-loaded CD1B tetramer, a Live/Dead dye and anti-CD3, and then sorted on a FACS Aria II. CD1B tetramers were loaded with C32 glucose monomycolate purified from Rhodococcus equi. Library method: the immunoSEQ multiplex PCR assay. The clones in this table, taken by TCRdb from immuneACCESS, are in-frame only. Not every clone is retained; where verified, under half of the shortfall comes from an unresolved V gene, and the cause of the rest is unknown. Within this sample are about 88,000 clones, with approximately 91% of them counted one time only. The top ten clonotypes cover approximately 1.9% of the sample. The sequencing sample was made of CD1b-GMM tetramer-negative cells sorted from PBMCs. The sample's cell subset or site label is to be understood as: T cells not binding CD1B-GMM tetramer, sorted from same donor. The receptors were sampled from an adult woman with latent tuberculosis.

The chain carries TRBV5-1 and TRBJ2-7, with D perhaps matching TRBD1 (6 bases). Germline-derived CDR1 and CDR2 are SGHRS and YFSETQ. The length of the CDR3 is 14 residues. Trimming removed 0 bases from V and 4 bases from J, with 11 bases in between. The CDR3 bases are TGCGCCAGCAGCTTGGGACAGGTCAATTACGAGCAGTACTTC. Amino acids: CASSLGQVNYEQYF.

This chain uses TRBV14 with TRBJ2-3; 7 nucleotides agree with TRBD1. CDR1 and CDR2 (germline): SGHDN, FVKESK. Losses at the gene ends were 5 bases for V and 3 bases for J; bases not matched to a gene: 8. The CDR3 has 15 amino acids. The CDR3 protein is CASSSGGVWTDTQYF. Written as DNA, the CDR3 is TGTGCCAGCAGCTCAGGGGGTGTGTGGACAGATACGCAGTATTTT.

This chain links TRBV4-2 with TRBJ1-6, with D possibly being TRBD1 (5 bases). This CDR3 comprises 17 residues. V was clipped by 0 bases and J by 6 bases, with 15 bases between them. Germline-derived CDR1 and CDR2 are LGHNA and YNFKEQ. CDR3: CASSQDSDSTINSPLHF. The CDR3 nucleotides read TGTGCCAGCAGCCAAGATTCCGACAGTACGATTAATTCACCCCTCCACTTT.

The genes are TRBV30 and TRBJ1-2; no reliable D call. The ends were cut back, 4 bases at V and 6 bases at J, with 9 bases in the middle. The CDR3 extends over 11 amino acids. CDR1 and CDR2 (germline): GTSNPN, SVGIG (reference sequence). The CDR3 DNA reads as TGTGCCTGGACCCGGGTCGATGGCTACACCTTC. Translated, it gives CAWTRVDGYTF.

The CDR3 loop is CASSLIAGDGYTF. The CDR3 bases are TGTGCCAGCAGTCTAATAGCAGGGGATGGCTACACCTTC. The chain is built from TRBV27 and TRBJ1-2; D is perhaps TRBD1 (6 bases). The CDR3 consists of 13 residues. The germline CDR1 and CDR2 sequences are MNHEY and SMNVEV (reference sequence). The V end was cut by 5 bases, the J end by 6 bases, with 13 bases between.

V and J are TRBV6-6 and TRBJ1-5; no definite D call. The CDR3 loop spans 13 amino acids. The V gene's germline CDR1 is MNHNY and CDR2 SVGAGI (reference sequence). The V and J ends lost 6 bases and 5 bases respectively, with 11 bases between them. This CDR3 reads CASSYLEYQPQHF. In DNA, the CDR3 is TGTGCCAGCAGCTACCTGGAGTATCAGCCCCAGCATTTT.

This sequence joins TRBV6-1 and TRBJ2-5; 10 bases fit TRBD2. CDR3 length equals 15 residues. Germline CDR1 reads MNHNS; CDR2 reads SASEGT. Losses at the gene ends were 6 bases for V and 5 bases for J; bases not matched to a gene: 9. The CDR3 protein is CASRGRTSGKETQYF. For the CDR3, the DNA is TGTGCCAGCAGAGGACGGACTAGCGGCAAGGAGACCCAGTACTTC.

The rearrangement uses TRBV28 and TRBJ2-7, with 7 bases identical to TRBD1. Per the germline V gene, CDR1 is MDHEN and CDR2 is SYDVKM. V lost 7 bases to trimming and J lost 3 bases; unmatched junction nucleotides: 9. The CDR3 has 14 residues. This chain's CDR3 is CASTSRQGLYEQYV. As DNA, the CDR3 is TGTGCCAGCACCTCCCGACAGGGTCTCTACGAGCAGTACGTC.

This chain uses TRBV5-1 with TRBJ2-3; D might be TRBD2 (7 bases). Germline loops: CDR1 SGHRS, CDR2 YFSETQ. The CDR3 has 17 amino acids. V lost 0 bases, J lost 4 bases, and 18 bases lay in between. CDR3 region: CASSLGGGPRGADTQYF. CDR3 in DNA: TGCGCCAGCAGCTTGGGGGGGGGCCCTAGGGGGGCAGATACGCAGTATTTT.

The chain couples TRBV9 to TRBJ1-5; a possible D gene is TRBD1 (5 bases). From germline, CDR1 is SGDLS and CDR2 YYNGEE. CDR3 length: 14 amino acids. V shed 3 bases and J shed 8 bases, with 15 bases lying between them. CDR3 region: CASSAGPGVEPQHF. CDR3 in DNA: TGTGCCAGCAGCGCCGGCCCGGGGGTAGAGCCCCAGCATTTT.

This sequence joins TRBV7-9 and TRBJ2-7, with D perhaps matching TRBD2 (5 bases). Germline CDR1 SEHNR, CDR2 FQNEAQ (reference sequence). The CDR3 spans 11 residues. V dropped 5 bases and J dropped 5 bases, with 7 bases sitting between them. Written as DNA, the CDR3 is TGTGCCAGCAGCACCGGGGACGAGCAGTACTTC. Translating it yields CASSTGDEQYF.

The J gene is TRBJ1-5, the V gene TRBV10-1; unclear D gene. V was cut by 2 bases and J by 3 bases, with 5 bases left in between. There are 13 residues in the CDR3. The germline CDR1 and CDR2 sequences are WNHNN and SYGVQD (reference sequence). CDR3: CASSEAVNQPQHF. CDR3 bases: TGCGCCAGCAGTGAGGCAGTCAATCAGCCCCAGCATTTT.

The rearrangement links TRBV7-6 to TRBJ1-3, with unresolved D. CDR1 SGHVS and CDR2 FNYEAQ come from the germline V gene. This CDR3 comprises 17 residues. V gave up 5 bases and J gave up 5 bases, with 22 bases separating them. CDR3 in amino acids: CASSKELGGIFRNTIYF. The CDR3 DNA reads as TGTGCCAGCAGCAAAGAACTGGGAGGGATCTTTCGAAACACCATATATTTT.

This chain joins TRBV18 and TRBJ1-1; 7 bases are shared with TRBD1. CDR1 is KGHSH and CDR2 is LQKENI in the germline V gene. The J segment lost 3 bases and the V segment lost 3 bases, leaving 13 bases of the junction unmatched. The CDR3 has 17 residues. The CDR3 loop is CASSPSGTAPRDTEAFF. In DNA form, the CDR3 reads TGTGCCAGCTCACCTTCTGGGACAGCCCCCCGGGACACTGAAGCTTTCTTT.

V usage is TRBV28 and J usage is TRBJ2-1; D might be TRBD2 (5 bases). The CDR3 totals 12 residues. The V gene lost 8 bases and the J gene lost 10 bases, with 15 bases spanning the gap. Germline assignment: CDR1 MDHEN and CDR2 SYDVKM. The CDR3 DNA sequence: TGTGCCAGCGCCGGGGTCACGACGGAGCAGTTCTTC. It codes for CASAGVTTEQFF.

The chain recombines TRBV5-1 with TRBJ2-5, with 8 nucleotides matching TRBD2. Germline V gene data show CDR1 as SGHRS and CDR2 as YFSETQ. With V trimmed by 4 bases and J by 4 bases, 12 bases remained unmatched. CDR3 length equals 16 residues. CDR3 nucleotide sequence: TGCGCCAGCAGCCTCGGACTGCCCCGGGGGGGAGAGACCCAGTACTTC. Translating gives CASSLGLPRGGETQYF.

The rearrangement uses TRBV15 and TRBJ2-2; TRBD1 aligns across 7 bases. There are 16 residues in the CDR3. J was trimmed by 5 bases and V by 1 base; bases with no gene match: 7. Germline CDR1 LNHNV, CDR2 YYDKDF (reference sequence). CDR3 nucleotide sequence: TGTGCCACCAGCAGAGGAGGGGGCGTGGGTACCGGGGAGCTGTTTTTT. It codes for CATSRGGGVGTGELFF.

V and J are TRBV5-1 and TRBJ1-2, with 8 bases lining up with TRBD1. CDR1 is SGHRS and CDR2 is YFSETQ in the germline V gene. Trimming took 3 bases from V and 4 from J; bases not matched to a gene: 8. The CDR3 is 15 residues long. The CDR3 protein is CASSSRVTGGYGYTF. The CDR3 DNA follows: TGCGCCAGCAGCTCCCGAGTTACAGGGGGCTATGGCTACACCTTC.

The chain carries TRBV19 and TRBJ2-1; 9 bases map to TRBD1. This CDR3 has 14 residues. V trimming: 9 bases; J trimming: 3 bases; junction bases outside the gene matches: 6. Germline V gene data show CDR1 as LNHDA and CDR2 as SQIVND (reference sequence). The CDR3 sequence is CASGPGQGYNEQFF. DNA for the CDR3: TGTGCCAGCGGCCCGGGACAGGGCTACAATGAGCAGTTCTTC.

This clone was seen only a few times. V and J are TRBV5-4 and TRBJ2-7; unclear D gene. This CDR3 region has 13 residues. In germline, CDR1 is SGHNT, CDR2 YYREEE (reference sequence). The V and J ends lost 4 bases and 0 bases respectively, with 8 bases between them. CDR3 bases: TGTGCCAGCAGCGAGGTCTTCTCCTACGAGCAGTACTTC. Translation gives CASSEVFSYEQYF.

CDR3 DNA sequence: TGTGCCAGCAGCTTAGATCCCGGGACAACCATATATTTT. It codes for CASSLDPGTTIYF. The rearrangement uses TRBV7-9 and TRBJ1-3, with a possible D match to TRBD1 (6 bases). In germline, CDR1 is SEHNR, CDR2 FQNEAQ (reference sequence). CDR3 length equals 13 residues. V was cut by 1 base and J by 10 bases, with 11 bases left in between. Variable domain in full (rest from reference TRBV7-9 and TRBJ1-3): DTGVSQNPRHKITKRGQNVTFRCDPISEHNRLYWYRQTLGQGPEFLTYFQNEAQLEKSRLLSDRFSAERPKGSFSTLEIQRTEQGDSAMYLCASSLDPGTTIYFGEGSWLTVV.

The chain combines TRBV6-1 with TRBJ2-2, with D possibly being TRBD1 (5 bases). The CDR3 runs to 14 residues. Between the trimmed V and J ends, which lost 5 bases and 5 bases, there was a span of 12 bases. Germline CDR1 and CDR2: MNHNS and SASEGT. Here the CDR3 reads CASSPGHYTGELFF. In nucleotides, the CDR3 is TGTGCCAGCAGTCCCGGACACTATACCGGGGAGCTGTTTTTT.

The CDR3 coding sequence is TGTGCCAGCAGCGACCCGACACGTCCTGAGCAGTTCTTC. Residues: CASSDPTRPEQFF. V gene TRBV7-9 combines with J gene TRBJ2-1; D uncertain. Germline V gene lookup returns CDR1 SEHNR and CDR2 FQNEAQ (reference sequence). The CDR3 covers 13 residues. Trimming pared 5 bases from V and 9 bases from J, leaving 14 bases between.

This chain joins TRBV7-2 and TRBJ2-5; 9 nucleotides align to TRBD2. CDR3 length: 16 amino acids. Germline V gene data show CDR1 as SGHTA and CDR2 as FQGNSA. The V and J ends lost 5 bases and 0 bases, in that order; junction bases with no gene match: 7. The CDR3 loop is CASSLGLARYQETQYF. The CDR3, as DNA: TGTGCCAGCAGCCTCGGACTAGCGAGGTACCAAGAGACCCAGTACTTC.

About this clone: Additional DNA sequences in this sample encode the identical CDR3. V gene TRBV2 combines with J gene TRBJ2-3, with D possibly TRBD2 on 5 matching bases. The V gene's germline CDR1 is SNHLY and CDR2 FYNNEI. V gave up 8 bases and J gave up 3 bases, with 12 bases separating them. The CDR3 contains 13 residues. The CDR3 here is CASSLAGTDTQYF. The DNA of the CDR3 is TGTGCCAGCTCGCTAGCCGGGACAGATACGCAGTATTTT. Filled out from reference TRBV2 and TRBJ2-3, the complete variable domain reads EPEVTQTPSHQVTQMGQEVILRCVPISNHLYFYWYRQILGQKVEFLVSFYNNEISEKSEIFDDQFSVERPDGSNFTLKIRSTKLEDSAMYFCASSLAGTDTQYFGPGTRLTVL.

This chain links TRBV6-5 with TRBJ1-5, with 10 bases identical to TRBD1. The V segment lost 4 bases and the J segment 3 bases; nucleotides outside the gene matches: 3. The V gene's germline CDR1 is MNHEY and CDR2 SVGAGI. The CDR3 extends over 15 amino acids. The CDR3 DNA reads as TGTGCCAGCAGTTTGGGACAGGGGTACAATCAGCCCCAGCATTTT. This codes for CASSLGQGYNQPQHF.

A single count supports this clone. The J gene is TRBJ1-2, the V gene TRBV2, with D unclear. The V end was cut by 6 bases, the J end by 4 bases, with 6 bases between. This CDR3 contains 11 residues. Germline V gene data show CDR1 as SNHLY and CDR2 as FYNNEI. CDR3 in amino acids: CASRAGYGYTF. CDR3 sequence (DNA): TGTGCCAGCAGGGCGGGCTATGGCTACACCTTC.

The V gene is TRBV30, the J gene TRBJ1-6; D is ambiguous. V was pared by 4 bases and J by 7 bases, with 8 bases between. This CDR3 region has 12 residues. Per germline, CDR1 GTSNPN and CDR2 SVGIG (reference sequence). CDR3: CAWTVMNSPLHF. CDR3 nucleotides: TGTGCCTGGACAGTTATGAATTCACCCCTCCACTTT.

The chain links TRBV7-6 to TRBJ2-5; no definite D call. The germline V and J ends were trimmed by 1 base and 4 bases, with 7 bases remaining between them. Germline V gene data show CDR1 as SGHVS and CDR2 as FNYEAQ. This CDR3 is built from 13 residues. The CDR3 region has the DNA TGTGCCAGCAGCTTAGTGCCGGGAGAGACCCAGTACTTC. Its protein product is CASSLVPGETQYF. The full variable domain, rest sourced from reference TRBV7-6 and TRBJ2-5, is GAGVSQSPRYKVTKRGQDVALRCDPISGHVSLYWYRQALGQGPEFLTYFNYEAQQDKSGLPNDRFSAERPEGSISTLTIQRTEQRDSAMYRCASSLVPGETQYFGPGTRLLVL.

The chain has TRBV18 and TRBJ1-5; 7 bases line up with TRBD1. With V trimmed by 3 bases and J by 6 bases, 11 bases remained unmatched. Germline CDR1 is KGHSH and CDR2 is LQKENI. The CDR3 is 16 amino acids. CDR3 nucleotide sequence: TGTGCCAGCTCACCTCTAGGAGGGGGCGCGTCTCAGCCCCAGCATTTT. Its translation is CASSPLGGGASQPQHF.

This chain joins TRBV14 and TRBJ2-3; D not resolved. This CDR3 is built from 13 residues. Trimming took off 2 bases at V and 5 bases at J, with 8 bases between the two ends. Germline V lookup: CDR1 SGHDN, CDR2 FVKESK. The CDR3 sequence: CASSQPLGDTQYF. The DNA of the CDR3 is TGTGCCAGCAGCCAACCACTTGGAGATACGCAGTATTTT.

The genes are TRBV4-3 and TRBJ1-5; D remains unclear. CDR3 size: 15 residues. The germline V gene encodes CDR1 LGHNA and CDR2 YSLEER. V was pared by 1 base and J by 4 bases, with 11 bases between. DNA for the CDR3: TGCGCCAGCAGCCAAGGCGTAGGGAGAAATCAGCCCCAGCATTTT. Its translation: CASSQGVGRNQPQHF.